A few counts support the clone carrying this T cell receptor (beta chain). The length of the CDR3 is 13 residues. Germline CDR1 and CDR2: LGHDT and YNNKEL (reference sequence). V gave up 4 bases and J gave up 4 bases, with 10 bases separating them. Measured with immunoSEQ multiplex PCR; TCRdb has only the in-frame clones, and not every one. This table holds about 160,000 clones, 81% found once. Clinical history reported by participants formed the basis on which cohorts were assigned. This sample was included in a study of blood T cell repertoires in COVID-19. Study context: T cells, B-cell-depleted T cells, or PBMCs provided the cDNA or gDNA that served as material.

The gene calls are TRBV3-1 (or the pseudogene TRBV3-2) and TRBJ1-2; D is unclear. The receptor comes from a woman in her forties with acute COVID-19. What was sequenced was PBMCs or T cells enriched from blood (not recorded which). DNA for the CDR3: TGTGCCAGCAGCCGCGGAGAATCCTATGGCTACACCTTC. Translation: CASSRGESYGYTF.